A single T cell receptor beta chain is shown here with its context. Its antigen is as yet unknown. This record comes from a study of T cell responses to AZD1222 COVID-19 vaccine. Overall study findings and caveats: Once two AZD1222 doses were given, Spike-specific TCR breadth and depth went up. Only 5 to 7 AZD1222 recipients tested seropositive at baseline. A mostly white British donor set with more females was recruited, and clonal diversity was possibly underestimated.

Profiling relied on immunoSEQ multiplex PCR, and the TCRdb table lists in-frame clones only, not all of them. The sample contains roughly 70,000 clones, about four fifths of which appear only once. In germline, CDR1 is SGDLS, CDR2 YYNGEE. Trimming left V 3 bases short and J 4 bases short, with 14 bases between. This CDR3 spans 15 amino acids. This clonotype originated in an adult who received the AZD1222 COVID-19 vaccine. The source material was peripheral blood, sampled 28 days after the second AZD1222 dose. J is TRBJ1-5 and V is TRBV9; no firm D call. CDR3 residues: CASSAGPTPNQPQHF. CDR3 DNA: TGTGCCAGCAGCGCCGGGCCTACCCCTAATCAGCCCCAGCATTTT.